These T cell receptor beta chains were read from a single sample in a study of blood T cell repertoires in COVID-19. Clones were sequenced by immunoSEQ multiplex PCR, and TCRdb holds only the in-frame ones, with some missing. The table records roughly 150,000 clones, around nine tenths of them present only once. Sequenced material: peripheral blood. The receptors were sampled from a woman in her 70s with COVID-19, enrolled during active disease. Both conserved end residues are part of each CDR3. Fields, in order: V gene, clone size, D gene, J gene, CDR3 DNA, CDR3 protein. A D gene is named only where the DNA matches it firmly. Expanded clones get a size class; other rows say once, few or many, or leave the size out.

V: TRBV21-1; size: -; D: -; J: TRBJ2-5; DNA: TGTGCCAGCAGCAGGCTAGCGGGGGACCCGAGCCAAGAGACCCAGTACTTC; CDR3: CASSRLAGDPSQETQYF
V: TRBV2; size: -; D: TRBD2; J: TRBJ2-1; DNA: TGTGCCAGCAGTGAAGAGGTAGCGGGGGCCGGGAACAATGAGCAGTTCTTC; CDR3: CASSEEVAGAGNNEQFF
V: TRBV18; size: -; D: -; J: TRBJ1-1; DNA: TGTGCCAGCTCACCGCTGGGGCTCCCTGAAGCTTTCTTT; CDR3: CASSPLGLPEAFF
V: TRBV7-3; size: -; D: -; J: TRBJ1-2; DNA: TGTGCCAGCAGCCCCATTCATCCGGATGGCTACACCTTC; CDR3: CASSPIHPDGYTF
V: TRBV21-1; size: -; D: -; J: TRBJ1-5; DNA: TGTGCCAGCAGAAACAAACACAGGGACCGGAGCAATCAGCCCCAGCATTTT; CDR3: CASRNKHRDRSNQPQHF
V: TRBV3-1/TRBV3-2; size: -; D: -; J: TRBJ2-7; DNA: TGTGCCAGCAGCCAAAAATCCGGGTGGGACGAGCAGTACTTC; CDR3: CASSQKSGWDEQYF
V: TRBV4-1; size: -; D: TRBD1; J: TRBJ1-2; DNA: TGCGCCAGCAGCCAAGTTAACAGGGGGCAACCTAACTATGGCTACACCTTC; CDR3: CASSQVNRGQPNYGYTF
V: TRBV12-3/TRBV12-4; size: -; D: TRBD1; J: TRBJ1-1; DNA: TGTGCCAGCAGCACAGGGGGGTACACTGAAGCTTTCTTT; CDR3: CASSTGGYTEAFF
V: TRBV27; size: -; D: TRBD1; J: TRBJ2-5; DNA: TGTGCCAGCAGTTGGACAGGGGGCTGGAGAGAGACCCAGTACTTC; CDR3: CASSWTGGWRETQYF
V: TRBV5-1; size: -; D: -; J: TRBJ2-7; DNA: TGCGCCAGCAGCTCCCTTTCTGGGGCCTCCTACGAGCAGTACTTC; CDR3: CASSSLSGASYEQYF
V: TRBV19; size: -; D: -; J: TRBJ2-7; DNA: TGTGCCAGTAGTACCGGGGGTGTCTACGAGCAGTACTTC; CDR3: CASSTGGVYEQYF
V: TRBV5-1; size: -; D: -; J: TRBJ1-6; DNA: TGCGCCAGCAGCTTGTTGCCAGGTACCTATAATTCACCCCTCCACTTT; CDR3: CASSLLPGTYNSPLHF
V: TRBV6-5; size: -; D: TRBD1; J: TRBJ1-5; DNA: TGTGCCAGCACCCCGACCCAGGGGGCGGTTCAGCCCCAGCATTTT; CDR3: CASTPTQGAVQPQHF
V: TRBV29-1; size: few; D: -; J: TRBJ2-1; DNA: TGCAGCGTACCCGGAGTCTATGAGCAGTTCTTC; CDR3: CSVPGVYEQFF
V: TRBV7-3; size: -; D: -; J: TRBJ2-7; DNA: TGTGCCAGCAGCCCAGACAGGAACACCTACGAGCAGTACTTC; CDR3: CASSPDRNTYEQYF
V: TRBV18; size: -; D: TRBD2; J: TRBJ2-1; DNA: TGTGCCAGCTCACCGGATCTAGCGGGGACTAATGAGCAGTTCTTC; CDR3: CASSPDLAGTNEQFF
V: TRBV12-3/TRBV12-4; size: -; D: TRBD1; J: TRBJ1-2; DNA: TGTGCCAGCAGTCTGGACAGGGTGAGCGGCTACACCTTC; CDR3: CASSLDRVSGYTF
V: TRBV5-4; size: -; D: -; J: TRBJ1-1; DNA: TGTGCCAGCAGTCCGAGGAACACTGAAGCTTTCTTT; CDR3: CASSPRNTEAFF
V: TRBV6-6; size: few; D: -; J: TRBJ2-2; DNA: TGTGCCAGCAGTTACGCGGCGGGGACCGGGGAGCTGTTTTTT; CDR3: CASSYAAGTGELFF
V: TRBV5-1; size: -; D: -; J: TRBJ2-7; DNA: TGCGCCAGCAGCGTATTAACCCCAGGGGAAGGCGAGCAGTACTTC; CDR3: CASSVLTPGEGEQYF
V: TRBV19; size: -; D: TRBD2; J: TRBJ2-3; DNA: TGTGCCAGTATGCGGGGGGGCCGAGCAGATACGCAGTATTTT; CDR3: CASMRGGRADTQYF
V: TRBV27; size: -; D: TRBD1; J: TRBJ1-3; DNA: TGTGCCAGCAGTCTCCCGGGGACAGAGTCTGGAAACACCATATATTTT; CDR3: CASSLPGTESGNTIYF
V: TRBV7-3; size: -; D: TRBD1; J: TRBJ2-3; DNA: TGTGCCAGCAGTTCCGGGACAGAATACACAGATACGCAGTATTTT; CDR3: CASSSGTEYTDTQYF
V: TRBV2; size: -; D: TRBD1; J: TRBJ1-4; DNA: TGTGCCAGCGGACAGGTTGCGGTCGAAAAACTGTTTTTT; CDR3: CASGQVAVEKLFF
V: TRBV11-2; size: -; D: TRBD1; J: TRBJ1-4; DNA: TGTGCCAGCAGCTTAGACAGGGGGCATGAAAAACTGTTTTTT; CDR3: CASSLDRGHEKLFF
V: TRBV7-2; size: -; D: -; J: TRBJ1-2; DNA: TGTGCCAGCAGCTTATATAACCAGGGATACTATGGCTACACCTTC; CDR3: CASSLYNQGYYGYTF
V: TRBV7-3; size: -; D: TRBD2; J: TRBJ2-1; DNA: TGTGCCAGCAGCGCCAGAGGGACTAGCGGGAGCAATGAGCAGTTCTTC; CDR3: CASSARGTSGSNEQFF
V: TRBV28; size: -; D: -; J: TRBJ2-5; DNA: TGTGCCAGCTCTTCTGTCGGGGGTCTGGAGACCCAGTACTTC; CDR3: CASSSVGGLETQYF
V: TRBV5-8; size: -; D: TRBD2; J: TRBJ2-5; DNA: TGTGCCAGCAGCCACGGACTAGCGGGGAGAGAGACCCAGTACTTC; CDR3: CASSHGLAGRETQYF
V: TRBV11-2; size: -; D: TRBD2; J: TRBJ2-7; DNA: TGTGCCAGCAGCCCCCGGGCCGGGACTAGCGGTATCTACGAGCAGTACTTC; CDR3: CASSPRAGTSGIYEQYF
V: TRBV4-2; size: -; D: -; J: TRBJ1-1; DNA: TGTGCCAGCACCAAACTAAGTACCCACGGGGGCACTGAAGCTTTCTTT; CDR3: CASTKLSTHGGTEAFF
V: TRBV6-6; size: -; D: TRBD2; J: TRBJ2-7; DNA: TGTGCCAGCAGCTTTAGCGGGTTATCGGGCGAGCAGTACTTC; CDR3: CASSFSGLSGEQYF
V: TRBV18; size: -; D: TRBD1; J: TRBJ2-2; DNA: TGTGCCAGCTCACAAAGCCGGGACAGGCCCCGTTCCGGGGAGCTGTTTTTT; CDR3: CASSQSRDRPRSGELFF
V: TRBV5-4; size: -; D: TRBD2; J: TRBJ2-5; DNA: TGTGCCAGCAGCCTGACTAGCGGGGGGGCGGTGACCCAGTACTTC; CDR3: CASSLTSGGAVTQYF
V: TRBV7-8; size: -; D: -; J: TRBJ1-1; DNA: TGTGCCAGCAGCTCCTGGACCCAAAGCGGGAACACTGAAGCTTTCTTT; CDR3: CASSSWTQSGNTEAFF